This T cell receptor (beta chain) was found in a study of blood T cells in healthy people across ages. Whole-study findings and limits: Per million T cells, TCR beta diversity dropped about linearly as age rose.

There are a few counts of this clonotype. Its antigen is unidentified. V lost 6 bases and J 1 base, leaving 12 bases between the germline ends. Germline values: CDR1 DFQATT, CDR2 SNEGSKA (reference sequence). The CDR3 runs 14 residues. Primers used in a second PCR of roughly 7 to 12 cycles were a sample-barcoded 5' primer and a J-beta primer mix. A template-switch adaptor that had 12 random nucleotides put a tag on each cDNA molecule. TCRdb independently ran MiXCR on the 5' RACE reads; one entry per CDR3 protein. This table holds about 930,000 distinct CDR3 sequences, almost 30% found once. This sample also belongs to another study, concerning T cells of mothers and their children. From that paper: Compared with unrelated pairs, related mother-child pairs had slightly higher, non-significant overlap.

Sample: blood. The chain uses TRBV20-1 and TRBJ2-2; the D is unclear. This TCR was sampled from a woman aged 40 to 55 in good health. CDR3 loop: CSAPMAVNTGELFF. Here the CDR3 DNA reads TGCAGTGCCCCGATGGCCGTGAACACCGGGGAGCTGTTTTTT.